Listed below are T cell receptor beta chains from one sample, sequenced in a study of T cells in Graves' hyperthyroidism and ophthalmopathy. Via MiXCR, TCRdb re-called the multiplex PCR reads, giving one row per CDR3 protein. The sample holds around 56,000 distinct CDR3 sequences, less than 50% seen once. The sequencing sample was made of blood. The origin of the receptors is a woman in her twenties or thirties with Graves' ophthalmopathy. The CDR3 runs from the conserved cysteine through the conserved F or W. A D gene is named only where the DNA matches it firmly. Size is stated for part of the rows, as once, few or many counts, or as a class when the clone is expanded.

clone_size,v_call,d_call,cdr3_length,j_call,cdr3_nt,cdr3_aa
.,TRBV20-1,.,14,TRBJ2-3,TGCAGACTAAGGCGGGACTCCATCACAGATACGCTGTATTTT,CRLRRDSITDTLYF
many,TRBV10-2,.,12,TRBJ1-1,TGCGCCAGCGGGGGGGGGAACACTGAAGCTTTCTTT,CASGGGNTEAFF
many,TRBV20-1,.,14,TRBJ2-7,TGCAGTGCTAGAGAGTTCAGGGCCCCCTACGAGCAGTACTTC,CSAREFRAPYEQYF
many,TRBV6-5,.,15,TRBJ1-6,TGTGCCAGCAGTTACGGCCAGGGAGTCGATTCACCCCTCCACTTT,CASSYGQGVDSPLHF
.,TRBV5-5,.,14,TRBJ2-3,TGTGCCAGCAGCTTGGTGGGAGAGGCAGATACGCAGTATTTT,CASSLVGEADTQYF
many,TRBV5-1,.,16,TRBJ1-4,TGCGCCAGCAGCTTGTTCGGGTCAGGAGGAAATGAAAAACTGTTTTTT,CASSLFGSGGNEKLFF
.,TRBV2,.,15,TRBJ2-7,TGTGCCAGCAGATTGAGGGGGGGCGACCGATACGAGCAGTACTTC,CASRLRGGDRYEQYF
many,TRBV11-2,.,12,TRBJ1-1,TGTGCCAGCAGCTCAGGGAACACTGAAGCTTTCTTT,CASSSGNTEAFF
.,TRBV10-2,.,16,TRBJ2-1,TGCGCCAGCAGTGAATACGACGAGTTTAGCACAGATACGCAGTTCTTC,CASSEYDEFSTDTQFF
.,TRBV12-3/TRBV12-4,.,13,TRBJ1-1,TGTGCCAGCAGTTTACAGGGATCAGGGGAAGCTTTCTTT,CASSLQGSGEAFF
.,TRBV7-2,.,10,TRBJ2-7,TGTGCCAGCAGCTTAGGGAGACCGTACTTC,CASSLGRPYF